A single sample gave rise to the 19 T cell receptor beta chains below, sequenced in a study of blood T cell repertoires in COVID-19. Measured with immunoSEQ multiplex PCR; TCRdb has only the in-frame clones, and not every one. Counted here are some 110,000 clones, 84% occurring once; the ten biggest clones make up 14%. The sequenced sample was peripheral blood. The receptors were sampled from an older woman with acute or convalescent COVID-19.

The rearrangement joins TRBV28 to TRBJ1-6; 7 nucleotides line up with TRBD1. This CDR3 comprises 15 residues. V lost 5 bases and J lost 5; bases outside the gene matches: 6. Germline V gene lookup returns CDR1 MDHEN and CDR2 SYDVKM. The DNA for the CDR3 is TGTGCCAGCAGTACGGGACAGAGAGATAATTCACCCCTCCACTTT. Its translation is CASSTGQRDNSPLHF.

The chain recombines TRBV6-5 with TRBJ1-1, with a weak D call TRBD1 (6 bases). CDR1 MNHEY and CDR2 SVGAGI come from the germline V gene. The CDR3 runs 13 residues. V gave up 4 bases and J gave up 1 base, with 7 bases separating them. The CDR3 DNA reads TGTGCCAGCAGTTCACAGGGGAACACTGAAGCTTTCTTT. This gives the protein CASSSQGNTEAFF.

The chain employs TRBV2 and TRBJ1-5, with 9 positions matching TRBD1. Germline V gene data show CDR1 as SNHLY and CDR2 as FYNNEI. J was trimmed by 4 bases and V by 2 bases; bases with no gene match: 15. The CDR3 extends over 19 amino acids. CDR3 coding DNA: TGTGCCAGCAGTGAAAGGATGGGACAGGGACCGTGGTCGAATCAGCCCCAGCATTTT. It yields the protein CASSERMGQGPWSNQPQHF.

The chain has TRBV27 and TRBJ2-3; 8 bases line up with TRBD2. The CDR3 runs 15 residues. Germline values: CDR1 MNHEY, CDR2 SMNVEV (reference sequence). V shed 7 bases and J 9 bases; nucleotides not matched to a gene: 15. The CDR3 sequence: CASISQRGNFATQYF. The DNA of the CDR3 is TGTGCCAGCATAAGTCAGCGGGGGAACTTTGCAACGCAGTATTTT.

This sequence joins TRBV24-1 and TRBJ1-2; D not certain. The V and J ends lost 4 bases and 8 bases respectively, with 16 bases between them. CDR3 length: 14 amino acids. CDR1 and CDR2 from the germline V gene are KGHDR and SFDVKD. CDR3 sequence: CATSDSPPGLGYTF. CDR3 bases: TGTGCCACCAGTGACTCCCCCCCGGGGTTAGGCTACACCTTC.

Only one count was recorded for this clone. At the DNA level, this CDR3 is encoded by other sequences in the same sample as well. CDR3 loop: CASSQDPSSYEQYF. In DNA, the CDR3 is TGTGCCAGCAGCCAAGACCCCTCCTCCTACGAGCAGTACTTC. The chain combines TRBV3-1 (or the pseudogene TRBV3-2) with TRBJ2-7; D is undetermined. Trimming stripped 0 bases from V and 0 bases from J, with 6 bases between. Germline V gives CDR1 LGHDT, CDR2 YNNKEL (reference sequence). CDR3 size: 14 residues.

In this sample, this clone turned up a few times. The CDR3 DNA reads as TGTGCCAGCAGCTTGGGCGGGAGGTCCTCCTACGAGCAGTACTTC. Amino acids: CASSLGGRSSYEQYF. The genes are TRBV11-2 and TRBJ2-7; 8 positions match TRBD2. The CDR3 loop spans 15 amino acids. The ends lost 3 bases at V and 0 bases at J; junction bases unmatched: 4. CDR1 and CDR2 from the germline V gene are SGHAT and FQNNGV.

The V call is TRBV12-5, the J call TRBJ2-1; D not resolved. CDR1 is LGHNT and CDR2 is FRNRAP in the germline V gene. V lost 0 bases and J lost 10, with 10 bases in between. The CDR3 spans 13 residues. This CDR3 is CASGLVGVFEQFF. In DNA form, the CDR3 reads TGTGCTAGTGGTTTGGTCGGAGTATTCGAGCAGTTCTTC.

V and J are TRBV21-1 and TRBJ2-1; the tabulated D call, TRBD2, remains unverified against the DNA. TRBV21-1 counts as a pseudogene. The CDR3 sequence is 19 residues long. The CDR3 loop reads CASIPWGTSGLSSYNEQFF. The CDR3 DNA reads as TGTGCCAGCATTCCCTGGGGGACTAGCGGGTTAAGCTCCTACAATGAGCAGTTCTTC.

CDR3 DNA: TGTGCTAGTGGTTTGCACAGGGACACCCAGTTCTTC. Protein: CASGLHRDTQFF. V is TRBV12-5 and J is TRBJ2-1, with TRBD1 as a possible D gene (6 bases). The CDR3 spans 12 residues. Germline CDR1 and CDR2: LGHNT and FRNRAP. Trimming removed 2 bases at V and 13 bases at J, with 12 bases between.

J is TRBJ2-1 and V is TRBV3-1 (or the pseudogene TRBV3-2); perhaps TRBD2 as D (6 bases). Germline V CDR1 and CDR2: LGHDT, YNNKEL (reference sequence). The CDR3 length is 17 residues. The V gene lost 1 base and the J gene lost 6 bases, with 19 bases spanning the gap. The CDR3: CASSQAPAGLSLNEQFF. CDR3 in DNA: TGTGCCAGCAGCCAAGCCCCCGCGGGACTTTCGCTCAATGAGCAGTTCTTC.

The chain couples TRBV4-1 to TRBJ1-1; D unresolved. The ends were cut back, 0 bases at V and 10 bases at J, with 12 bases in the middle. The CDR3 sequence is 13 residues long. Germline CDR1 is MGHRA and CDR2 is YSYEKL. For the CDR3, the DNA is TGCGCCAGCAGCCAAGATAGGGAGATGGGAGCTTTCTTT. It codes for CASSQDREMGAFF.

The chain is built from TRBV5-4 and TRBJ2-7; 10 nucleotides align to TRBD2. The CDR3 runs 16 residues. J gave up 3 bases and V 4 bases, and 10 bases lay outside the gene matches. The germline V gene has CDR1 SGHNT and CDR2 YYREEE (reference sequence). The CDR3 spells CASSPGSLAGDYEQYF. The CDR3 nucleotides are TGTGCCAGCAGCCCGGGATCGCTAGCGGGGGACTACGAGCAGTACTTC.

This chain links TRBV5-6 with TRBJ1-6; weak D call: TRBD1 (6 bases). CDR1 and CDR2 from the germline V gene are SGHDT and YYEEEE. This CDR3 has 16 amino acids. V dropped 4 bases and J dropped 9 bases, with 20 bases sitting between them. The CDR3 coding sequence is TGTGCCAGCAGCCTGAGGTCTGGACAGACCTTTTCACCCCTCCACTTT. This codes for CASSLRSGQTFSPLHF.

This chain links TRBV2 with TRBJ2-1; D is perhaps TRBD1 (5 bases). CDR1 SNHLY and CDR2 FYNNEI come from the germline V gene. The CDR3 contains 12 residues. Trimming took off 8 bases at V and 9 bases at J, with 14 bases between the two ends. The CDR3 nucleotides read TGTGCCAGCTGTCCAGGGTCTAGTGAGCAGTTCTTC. Translation: CASCPGSSEQFF.

The genes are TRBV2 and TRBJ2-5, with D maybe TRBD2 (6 bases). The CDR3 is 13 amino acids. The V and J ends lost 7 bases and 4 bases respectively, with 13 bases between them. CDR1 SNHLY and CDR2 FYNNEI come from the germline V gene. Written as DNA, the CDR3 is TGTGCCAGCACCATGACTAGTGGAGAGACCCAGTACTTC. This gives the protein CASTMTSGETQYF.

The rearrangement joins TRBV28 to TRBJ2-5; 15 bases agree with TRBD2. The CDR3 sequence is 18 residues long. CDR1 and CDR2 from the germline V gene are MDHEN and SYDVKM. V dropped 2 bases and J dropped 5; count of bases not matched to a gene: 9. The CDR3 DNA reads as TGTGCCAGCAGTTTAAGTGGGACTAGCGGGGGGACGTCGGAGACCCAGTACTTC. Translated: CASSLSGTSGGTSETQYF.

The CDR3 reads CASSTWTGETDTQYF. The CDR3 nucleotides are TGCGCCAGCAGCACCTGGACAGGGGAAACAGATACGCAGTATTTT. The chain links TRBV5-1 to TRBJ2-3; 9 bases align to TRBD1. Germline CDR1 SGHRS, CDR2 YFSETQ. The CDR3 sequence is 15 residues long. J lost 3 bases, V lost 4 bases, and 6 bases had no gene match.

This chain uses TRBV6-5 with TRBJ2-4, with TRBD1 identical over 7 bases. CDR3 length: 15 amino acids. V trimming: 7 bases; J trimming: 6 bases; junction bases outside the gene matches: 12. CDR1 and CDR2 from the germline V gene are MNHEY and SVGAGI. CDR3 in amino acids: CASTLTGNGLNIQYF. The CDR3 bases are TGTGCCAGCACCCTGACAGGGAATGGATTAAACATTCAGTACTTC.